This TCR beta chain is from a study of OX40 agonist ivuxolimab in advanced cancers. Sequencing used immunoSEQ multiplex PCR; TCRdb keeps in-frame clones, though not all of them. The sample lists tens of thousands of clones, around 81% occurring once. The receptor was isolated from an adult with an advanced solid tumor such as melanoma, head and neck, liver or kidney cancer. The sequencing here drew on CD4+ or CD8+ T cells sorted from blood, taken in a trial of the OX40 agonist ivuxolimab.

For the CDR3, the DNA is TGTGCCACCTACAGGGGGCAGGGGATAAACACCGGGGAGCTGTTTTTT. Translation: CATYRGQGINTGELFF. V and J are TRBV19 and TRBJ2-2, with 9 bases identical to TRBD1. There are 16 residues in the CDR3. CDR1 and CDR2 (germline): LNHDA, SQIVND (reference sequence). V lost 10 bases to trimming and J lost 2 bases; unmatched junction nucleotides: 11.